What follows are 32 T cell receptor beta chains derived from one specimen sequenced in a study of blood T cell repertoires in COVID-19. TCRdb's copy holds only in-frame clones and misses some; the assay was immunoSEQ multiplex PCR. The sample gives around 100,000 clones, just under 85% of which show up once; about an eighth is in the top ten. The sequenced sample consisted of peripheral blood. Source of these receptors: a man aged 50 to 59 with active or convalescent COVID-19.

CDR3 loop: CASSLGDRVSQYF. CDR3 bases: TGCGCCAGCAGCTTGGGGGACAGAGTGTCCCAGTACTTC. This chain links TRBV5-1 with TRBJ2-5; 7 nucleotides line up with TRBD1. The germline gives CDR1 SGHRS, CDR2 YFSETQ. V was clipped by 0 bases and J by 9 bases; unmatched bases: 5. The length of the CDR3 is 13 residues.

This clone was observed a few times. The chain combines TRBV5-1 with TRBJ2-1; 7 bases fit TRBD1. This CDR3 spans 15 amino acids. Germline V gene sequence: CDR1 SGHRS, CDR2 YFSETQ. V gave up 4 bases and J gave up 4 bases; unmatched junction bases: 8. CDR3 sequence: CASSPQGVSYNEQFF. CDR3 DNA: TGCGCCAGCAGCCCGCAGGGGGTTTCGTACAATGAGCAGTTCTTC. The whole variable domain, remainder taken from reference TRBV5-1 and TRBJ2-1, is KAGVTQTPRYLIKTRGQQVTLSCSPISGHRSVSWYQQTPGQGLQFLFEYFSETQRNKGNFPGRFSGRQFSNSRSEMNVSTLELGDSALYLCASSPQGVSYNEQFFGPGTRLTVL.

The rearrangement joins TRBV15 to TRBJ1-2, with TRBD1 as a possible D gene (5 bases). This CDR3 contains 15 residues. CDR1 LNHNV and CDR2 YYDKDF come from the germline V gene (reference sequence). V lost 1 base and J 7 bases, leaving 16 bases between the germline ends. The CDR3 protein is CATSRGAGNSGGYTF. CDR3 coding DNA: TGTGCCACCAGCAGAGGTGCAGGGAATTCAGGTGGCTACACCTTC.

The chain is built from TRBV7-2 and TRBJ2-2; 16 nucleotides line up with TRBD2. The CDR3 is made up of 18 amino acids. CDR1 and CDR2 from the germline V gene are SGHTA and FQGNSA. V lost 5 bases to trimming and J lost 4 bases; unmatched junction nucleotides: 7. CDR3 bases: TGTGCCAGCAGCCCGGGACTAGCGGGAGGGCCGGGCACCGGGGAGCTGTTTTTT. Protein: CASSPGLAGGPGTGELFF.

This chain links TRBV6-5 with TRBJ2-1; 9 bases line up with TRBD2. CDR1 is MNHEY, CDR2 SVGAGI, per germline. This CDR3 comprises 14 residues. J gave up 3 bases and V 11 bases, and 8 bases lay outside the gene matches. The CDR3 nucleotides are TGTGCCTCCCGGACTAGCGCGCTCTACAATGAGCAGTTCTTC. This encodes CASRTSALYNEQFF.

The J gene is TRBJ2-3, the V gene TRBV10-1; 11 nucleotides align to TRBD1. This CDR3 spans 14 amino acids. The germline V gene encodes CDR1 WNHNN and CDR2 SYGVQD (reference sequence). Germline trimming cut 6 bases from V and 3 bases from J; bases unmatched to any gene: 2. CDR3 loop: CASSGQGATDTQYF. The CDR3 DNA is TGCGCCAGCAGCGGACAGGGGGCAACAGATACGCAGTATTTT.

V usage is TRBV24-1 and J usage is TRBJ1-2, with D perhaps TRBD1 (6 bases). The CDR3 is made up of 15 amino acids. V was trimmed by 1 base and J by 7 bases, leaving 15 bases between them. Per germline, CDR1 KGHDR and CDR2 SFDVKD. The CDR3 is CATSDLGTGPGGYTF. The CDR3 DNA reads as TGTGCCACCAGTGATTTAGGAACAGGGCCAGGTGGCTACACCTTC.

The chain carries TRBV6-5 and TRBJ1-5; 8 bases map to TRBD1. The CDR3 is made up of 15 amino acids. Germline CDR1 MNHEY, CDR2 SVGAGI. Trimming removed 6 bases from V and 4 bases from J; junction bases left unmatched: 8. CDR3 nucleotides: TGTGCCAGCAGAAAAGGACAGGGTGAAAATCAGCCCCAGCATTTT. Translated, it gives CASRKGQGENQPQHF.

The chain links TRBV21-1 to TRBJ2-7; the DNA was not compared with TRBD1, the D call given in the table. TRBV21-1 is classified as a pseudogene. The CDR3 totals 16 residues. This CDR3 is CASSKAAGAGPWEQYF. The CDR3 region has the DNA TGTGCCAGCAGCAAAGCCGCAGGGGCTGGCCCTTGGGAGCAGTACTTC.

V gene TRBV28 combines with J gene TRBJ2-5; 7 nucleotides align to TRBD1. CDR1 MDHEN and CDR2 SYDVKM come from the germline V gene. The CDR3 has 14 residues. The ends lost 6 bases at V and 5 bases at J; junction bases unmatched: 9. CDR3 DNA sequence: TGTGCCAGCAGCACAACGGACAGGCGGGAGACCCAGTACTTC. This gives the protein CASSTTDRRETQYF.

The chain recombines TRBV7-9 with TRBJ2-1, with 8 bases that match TRBD2. Unmatched junction bases numbered 5, after V lost 5 bases and J lost 2 bases. Per the germline V gene, CDR1 is SEHNR and CDR2 is FQNEAQ (reference sequence). CDR3 size: 15 residues. The CDR3 coding sequence is TGTGCCAGCAGCAATAGCGGGGTCCCCTACAATGAGCAGTTCTTC. Residues: CASSNSGVPYNEQFF.

V usage is TRBV7-3 and J usage is TRBJ2-3, with D possibly matching TRBD1 (6 bases). Trimming stripped 3 bases from V and 5 bases from J, with 24 bases between. Germline lookup yields CDR1 SGHTA and CDR2 FQGTGA. CDR3 length: 18 amino acids. The CDR3 nucleotides are TGTGCCAGCAGCTTGGGTTCCTCGGGACATTCTCCTAGAGATACGCAGTATTTT. Its protein product is CASSLGSSGHSPRDTQYF.

V gene TRBV27 combines with J gene TRBJ2-3, with 8 bases lining up with TRBD1. The CDR3 is 16 amino acids. J was trimmed by 6 bases and V by 6 bases; bases with no gene match: 14. Germline assignment: CDR1 MNHEY and CDR2 SMNVEV (reference sequence). CDR3 sequence reads: CASRPLAPGGEDTQYF. In nucleotides, the CDR3 is TGTGCCAGCAGGCCACTCGCCCCAGGGGGCGAGGATACGCAGTATTTT.

V and J are TRBV19 and TRBJ2-5; 8 nucleotides agree with TRBD1. Trimming cost V 5 bases and J 5 bases; bases outside gene matches: 7. This CDR3 comprises 14 residues. CDR1 LNHDA and CDR2 SQIVND come from the germline V gene (reference sequence). DNA for the CDR3: TGTGCCAGTAGTTTTCAGGGGGCGGGGGAGACCCAGTACTTC. It translates to CASSFQGAGETQYF. Full variable domain (rest looked up from reference TRBV19 and TRBJ2-5): DGGITQSPKYLFRKEGQNVTLSCEQNLNHDAMYWYRQDPGQGLRLIYYSQIVNDFQKGDIAEGYSVSREKKESFPLTVTSAQKNPTAFYLCASSFQGAGETQYFGPGTRLLVL.

The chain links TRBV2 to TRBJ2-2; 8 bases fit TRBD2. The CDR3 totals 14 residues. Germline-derived CDR1 and CDR2 are SNHLY and FYNNEI. Unmatched junction bases numbered 7, after V lost 6 bases and J lost 7 bases. Written as DNA, the CDR3 is TGTGCCAGCAGACGACTAGCGCGGAACGGGGAGCTGTTTTTT. It yields the protein CASRRLARNGELFF.

The genes are TRBV2 and TRBJ1-4, with TRBD1 identical over 7 bases. CDR3 length: 15 amino acids. The germline gives CDR1 SNHLY, CDR2 FYNNEI. V was pared by 2 bases and J by 7 bases, with 7 bases of the junction left unmatched. The CDR3 DNA is TGTGCCAGCAGTGAACTCGGGCAGGGGGGTGAAAAACTGTTTTTT. It yields the protein CASSELGQGGEKLFF.

The chain combines TRBV11-3 with TRBJ2-1, with a possible D match to TRBD2 (6 bases). Germline V CDR1 and CDR2: SGHNT, YENEEA. V was trimmed by 5 bases and J by 8 bases, leaving 10 bases between them. This CDR3 comprises 12 residues. CDR3 coding DNA: TGTGCCAGCAGCGGCGGGGAGGATGAGCAGTTCTTC. It codes for CASSGGEDEQFF.

This clone was picked up one time. The V call is TRBV19, the J call TRBJ1-4; 9 nucleotides align to TRBD1. The CDR3 consists of 21 residues. The germline gives CDR1 LNHDA, CDR2 SQIVND (reference sequence). After removal of 6 bases from V and 5 bases from J, the junction contained 25 bases not matched to a gene. CDR3 nucleotide sequence: TGTGCCAGTAGCCTGGGGCGAACAGGGGGCTGGAGGCTGGTTGGGAATGAAAAACTGTTTTTT. Translated: CASSLGRTGGWRLVGNEKLFF.

This clone was picked up a small number of times. The gene calls are TRBV11-3 and TRBJ2-7; D not certain. Germline V lookup: CDR1 SGHNT, CDR2 YENEEA. The CDR3 contains 12 residues. V lost 1 base, J lost 7 bases, and 8 bases lay in between. CDR3 sequence (DNA): TGTGCCAGCAGCTTAGGGTCGAGGGAGCAGTACTTC. Translation: CASSLGSREQYF.

The chain recombines TRBV19 with TRBJ1-5; a possible D gene is TRBD1 (6 bases). The CDR3 runs 13 residues. V was trimmed by 9 bases and J by 5 bases, leaving 14 bases between them. CDR1 is LNHDA, CDR2 SQIVND, per germline (reference sequence). CDR3 nucleotide sequence: TGTGCCAGCAGGGACACCGATGATCAGCCCCAGCATTTT. This codes for CASRDTDDQPQHF.

The chain recombines TRBV6-1 with TRBJ2-7; 9 bases are a match to TRBD2. V was clipped by 3 bases and J by 1 base; unmatched bases: 10. Germline V gives CDR1 MNHNS, CDR2 SASEGT. The CDR3 loop spans 17 amino acids. CDR3 region: CASSDILSLAGSYEQYF. CDR3 nucleotide sequence: TGTGCCAGCAGTGACATACTCTCGCTAGCGGGGTCCTACGAGCAGTACTTC.

This chain uses TRBV5-1 with TRBJ2-7, with D tentatively TRBD1 (6 bases). The CDR3 totals 14 residues. V shed 2 bases and J shed 3 bases, with 12 bases lying between them. Per the germline V gene, CDR1 is SGHRS and CDR2 is YFSETQ. CDR3 sequence (DNA): TGCGCCAGCAGCTTTGCAGGCAGGGGCTACGAGCAGTACTTC. Translated: CASSFAGRGYEQYF. The variable domain in full, completed from reference TRBV5-1 and TRBJ2-7, reads KAGVTQTPRYLIKTRGQQVTLSCSPISGHRSVSWYQQTPGQGLQFLFEYFSETQRNKGNFPGRFSGRQFSNSRSEMNVSTLELGDSALYLCASSFAGRGYEQYFGPGTRLTVT.

The chain joins TRBV5-1 to TRBJ1-2; 9 positions agree with TRBD1. There are 14 residues in the CDR3. V lost 2 bases and J lost 6; bases outside the gene matches: 5. Germline CDR1 SGHRS, CDR2 YFSETQ. The CDR3 here is CASSLIQGADGYTF. DNA of the CDR3: TGCGCCAGCAGCTTAATACAGGGGGCCGATGGCTACACCTTC.

The chain recombines TRBV24-1 with TRBJ2-2, with 9 bases matching TRBD1. The CDR3 consists of 16 residues. Germline loops: CDR1 KGHDR, CDR2 SFDVKD. After removal of 5 bases from V and 7 bases from J, the junction contained 10 bases not matched to a gene. The CDR3 DNA reads as TGTGCCACCAGTGCCGTGGACAGGGGTAGGGGCGGGGAGCTGTTTTTT. This translates into CATSAVDRGRGGELFF.

The chain carries TRBV6-5 and TRBJ1-1; maybe TRBD1 (5 bases). The V and J ends lost 5 bases and 0 bases respectively, with 10 bases between them. CDR3 length: 14 amino acids. Germline CDR1 and CDR2: MNHEY and SVGAGI. CDR3 coding DNA: TGTGCCAGCAGTATAAGGACATTGAACACTGAAGCTTTCTTT. Residues: CASSIRTLNTEAFF.

This CDR3 is CASSLWSRSYEQYF. As DNA, the CDR3 is TGTGCCAGCAGCTTATGGTCCAGATCCTACGAGCAGTACTTC. The genes are TRBV7-8 and TRBJ2-7, with D uncertain. In germline, CDR1 is SGHVS, CDR2 FQNEAQ. The CDR3 runs 14 residues. V was trimmed by 2 bases and J by 1 base, leaving 9 bases between them. Based on the CDR3 plus reference TRBV7-8 and TRBJ2-7, the full variable domain is GAGVSQSPRYKVAKRGQDVALRCDPISGHVSLFWYQQALGQGPEFLTYFQNEAQLDKSGLPSDRFFAERPEGSVSTLKIQRTQQEDSAVYLCASSLWSRSYEQYFGPGTRLTVT.

The chain employs TRBV21-1 and TRBJ2-7; the DNA was not used to check the table's D call, TRBD1. TRBV21-1 counts as a pseudogene. The CDR3 is 11 amino acids. The CDR3: CASRTGYEQYF. CDR3 in DNA: TGTGCCAGCAGGACAGGCTACGAGCAGTACTTC.

The chain employs TRBV24-1 and TRBJ1-5, with 7 bases fitting TRBD1. The CDR3 contains 15 residues. V lost 4 bases, J lost 7 bases, and 9 bases stayed unmatched. Germline CDR1 reads KGHDR; CDR2 reads SFDVKD. The CDR3 DNA is TGTGCCACCAGTGAGACCGACAGGGACAGCCAGCCCCAGCATTTT. This translates into CATSETDRDSQPQHF.

This clone came up many times. V gene TRBV27 combines with J gene TRBJ1-1; 7 bases line up with TRBD1. This CDR3 is 17 amino acids long. The germline CDR1 and CDR2 sequences are MNHEY and SMNVEV (reference sequence). Losses at the gene ends were 2 bases for V and 2 bases for J; bases not matched to a gene: 11. The CDR3 loop is CASSLLPGTDFNTEAFF. CDR3 coding DNA: TGTGCCAGCAGTTTACTCCCCGGGACAGATTTCAACACTGAAGCTTTCTTT.

The chain couples TRBV5-6 to TRBJ2-7; weak D call: TRBD2 (5 bases). The ends were cut back, 4 bases at V and 1 base at J, with 15 bases in the middle. This CDR3 has 15 amino acids. Per germline, CDR1 SGHDT and CDR2 YYEEEE. Here the CDR3 DNA reads TGTGCCAGCAGCAAATTAAGGGAGCATTCCTACGAGCAGTACTTC. Its translation: CASSKLREHSYEQYF.

The V and J genes are TRBV25-1 and TRBJ1-5; D remains unclear. Between the trimmed V and J ends, which lost 5 bases and 0 bases, there was a span of 17 bases. From germline, CDR1 is MGHDK and CDR2 SYGVNS. The CDR3 covers 17 residues. The CDR3 region is CASSTRCRHHSNQPQHF. The CDR3 DNA sequence: TGTGCCAGCAGTACCCGTTGCAGGCACCATAGCAATCAGCCCCAGCATTTT.

The chain employs TRBV6-5 and TRBJ2-7; tentative D call: TRBD1 (7 bases). V was clipped by 7 bases and J by 3 bases, with 19 bases between them. This CDR3 has 15 amino acids. Germline CDR1 and CDR2: MNHEY and SVGAGI. The CDR3: CASNLRGDGGYEQYF. DNA for the CDR3: TGTGCCAGCAATCTCAGGGGGGACGGTGGCTACGAGCAGTACTTC.